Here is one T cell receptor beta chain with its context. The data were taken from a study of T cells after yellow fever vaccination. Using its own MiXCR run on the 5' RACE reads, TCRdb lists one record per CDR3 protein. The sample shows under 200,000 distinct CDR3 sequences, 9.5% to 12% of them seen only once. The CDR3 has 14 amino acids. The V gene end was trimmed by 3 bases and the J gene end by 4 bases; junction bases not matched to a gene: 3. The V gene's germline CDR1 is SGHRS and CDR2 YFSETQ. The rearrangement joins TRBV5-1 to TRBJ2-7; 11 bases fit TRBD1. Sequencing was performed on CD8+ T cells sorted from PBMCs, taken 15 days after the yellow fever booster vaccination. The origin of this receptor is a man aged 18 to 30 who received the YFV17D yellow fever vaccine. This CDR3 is CASSSGTGGYEQYV. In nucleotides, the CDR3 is TGCGCCAGCAGCTCCGGGACAGGGGGGTACGAGCAGTACGTC.